This T cell receptor (beta chain) was documented in a study of blood T cells in healthy people across ages. As for the study in general: Per two T cells, template switching captured roughly one barcoded beta molecule. Study-level points and caveats: Strong correlation existed between TCR beta diversity and naive T cell percentage.

The length of the CDR3 is 14 residues. Germline CDR1 reads DFQATT; CDR2 reads SNEGSKA (reference sequence). V lost 3 bases to trimming and J lost 6 bases, with 14 bases between them. Points on this clonotype: Its specificity is unknown.

Sample-barcoded 5' priming and a J-beta primer mix drove a second PCR of 7 to 11 cycles. The authors tagged each cDNA molecule using a template-switch adaptor with 12 random nucleotides. A single record per CDR3 protein comes from TCRdb applying MiXCR to the 5' RACE reads. The table lists 650,000 to 1,000,000 distinct CDR3 sequences, about 46% of them singletons. The individuals who served as donors were healthy Caucasians living in Russia, aged about 6 to 100. The sequence was obtained from an older man in good health. The sample taken for sequencing was blood. The V and J genes are TRBV20-1 and TRBJ2-2, with a possible D match to TRBD2 (6 bases). The CDR3 loop reads CSARTGSLPGELFF. The CDR3 coding sequence is TGCAGTGCTAGGACCGGGAGCCTGCCCGGGGAGCTGTTTTTT.